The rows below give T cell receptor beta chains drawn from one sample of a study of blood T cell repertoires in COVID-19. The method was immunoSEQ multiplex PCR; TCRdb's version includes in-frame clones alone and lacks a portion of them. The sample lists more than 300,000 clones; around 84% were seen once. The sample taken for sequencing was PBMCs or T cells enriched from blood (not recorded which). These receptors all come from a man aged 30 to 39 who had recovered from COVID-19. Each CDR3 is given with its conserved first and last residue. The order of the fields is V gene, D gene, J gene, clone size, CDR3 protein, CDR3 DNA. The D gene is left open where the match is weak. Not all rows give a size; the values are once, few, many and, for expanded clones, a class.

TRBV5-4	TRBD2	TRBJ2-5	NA	CASSLGGGYQETQYF	TGTGCCAGCAGCTTGGGGGGGGGTTACCAAGAGACCCAGTACTTC
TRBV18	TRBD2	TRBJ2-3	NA	CASSRRTSGGRSTDTQYF	TGTGCCAGCTCGCGGAGGACTAGCGGGGGGCGATCCACAGATACGCAGTATTTT
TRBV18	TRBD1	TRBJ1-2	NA	CASSLTGTDYYGYTF	TGTGCCAGCTCTCTCACTGGGACAGATTATTATGGCTACACCTTC
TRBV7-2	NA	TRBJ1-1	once	CASSLLGTVNTEAFF	TGTGCCAGCAGCTTGTTAGGTACAGTGAACACTGAAGCTTTCTTT
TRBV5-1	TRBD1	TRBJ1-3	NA	CASSLAGQGRNTIYF	TGCGCCAGCAGCTTGGCCGGACAGGGACGAAACACCATATATTTT
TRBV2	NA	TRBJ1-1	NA	CASTMGGRGTEAFF	TGTGCCAGCACGATGGGGGGGAGAGGCACTGAAGCTTTCTTT
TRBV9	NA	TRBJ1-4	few	CASTKGATNEKLFF	TGTGCCAGCACGAAGGGAGCAACTAATGAAAAACTGTTTTTT
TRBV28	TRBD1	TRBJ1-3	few	CATSRGTGRSGNTIYF	TGTGCCACTTCGCGCGGGACAGGGCGCTCTGGAAACACCATATATTTT
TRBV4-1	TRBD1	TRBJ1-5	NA	CASSLRQGAYSNQPQHF	TGCGCCAGCAGCCTGAGACAGGGGGCTTATAGCAATCAGCCCCAGCATTTT
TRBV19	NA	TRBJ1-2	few	CASSIGGVGGYTF	TGTGCCAGTAGTATAGGGGGGGTAGGCGGCTACACCTTC
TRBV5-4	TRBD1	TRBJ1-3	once	CASSFGQARNTIYF	TGTGCCAGCAGCTTTGGACAGGCTAGAAACACCATATATTTT
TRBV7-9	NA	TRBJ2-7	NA	CASSSIVRDNSYEQYF	TGTGCCAGCAGCTCAATCGTCCGGGACAATTCCTACGAGCAGTACTTC
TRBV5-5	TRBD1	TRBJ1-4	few	CASSLYYLDRKNEKLFF	TGTGCCAGCAGCTTATATTACTTGGACAGGAAAAATGAAAAACTGTTTTTT
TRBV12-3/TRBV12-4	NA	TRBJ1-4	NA	CASSLYRGEKLFF	TGTGCCAGCAGTTTATATAGGGGTGAAAAACTGTTTTTT
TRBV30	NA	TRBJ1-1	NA	CAWRGGSTTEAFF	TGTGCCTGGAGGGGGGGATCGACCACTGAAGCTTTCTTT
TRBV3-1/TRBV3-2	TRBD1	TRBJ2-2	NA	CASSQDRGRLIEAGELFF	TGTGCCAGCAGCCAAGACAGGGGGCGTTTAATTGAGGCCGGGGAGCTGTTTTTT
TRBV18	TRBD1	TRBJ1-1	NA	CASSPRTPGQGAAFF	TGTGCCAGCTCACCAAGAACTCCGGGACAGGGGGCGGCTTTCTTT
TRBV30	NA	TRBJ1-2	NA	CAWSVDRGYTF	TGTGCCTGGAGTGTTGACAGGGGCTACACCTTC
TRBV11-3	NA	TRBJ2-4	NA	CASSLGLGDGIQYF	TGTGCCAGCAGCTTAGGATTAGGGGATGGCATTCAGTACTTC
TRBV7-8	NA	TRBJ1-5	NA	CASSLQTGILPQHF	TGTGCCAGCAGCTTACAGACAGGAATCTTGCCCCAGCATTTT
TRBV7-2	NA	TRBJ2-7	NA	CASTYITTPHYEQYF	TGTGCCAGCACCTACATCACGACTCCCCACTACGAGCAGTACTTC
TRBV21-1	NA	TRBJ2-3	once	CASRNPAELYSDTQYF	TGTGCCAGCAGAAATCCAGCGGAGCTCTACTCAGATACGCAGTATTTT
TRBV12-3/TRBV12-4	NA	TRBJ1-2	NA	CASSYQGTRGYTF	TGTGCCAGCAGTTATCAGGGGACCAGAGGCTACACCTTC
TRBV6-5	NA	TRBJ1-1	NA	CASSRGGNTEAFF	TGTGCCAGCAGTAGAGGAGGGAACACTGAAGCTTTCTTT
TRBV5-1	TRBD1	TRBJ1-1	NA	CASSLGVGRGSGTEAFF	TGCGCCAGCAGCTTGGGTGTGGGCAGGGGGTCGGGCACTGAAGCTTTCTTT
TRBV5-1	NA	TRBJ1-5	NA	CASSRGGSNQPQHF	TGCGCCAGTAGCCGTGGGGGGAGTAATCAGCCCCAGCATTTT
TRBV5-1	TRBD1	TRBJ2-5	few	CASSLGQGARETQYF	TGCGCCAGCAGCTTGGGACAGGGGGCGCGTGAGACCCAGTACTTC
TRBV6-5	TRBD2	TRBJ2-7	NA	CASRDTTAGIYEQYF	TGTGCCAGCAGAGACACTACAGCGGGGATATACGAGCAGTACTTC
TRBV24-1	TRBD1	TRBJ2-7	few	CATSDPTGDEQYF	TGTGCCACCAGTGACCCGACAGGGGACGAGCAGTACTTC
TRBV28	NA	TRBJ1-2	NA	CASSLTEAYGYTF	TGTGCCAGCAGTCTCACGGAAGCGTATGGCTACACCTTC
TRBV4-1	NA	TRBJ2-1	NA	CASSQKSLADLYNEQFF	TGCGCCAGCAGTCAGAAGAGCTTAGCGGACCTCTACAATGAGCAGTTCTTC
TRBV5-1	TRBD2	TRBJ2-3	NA	CASSSRGAGADTQYF	TGCGCCAGCAGCTCGCGGGGGGCCGGGGCAGATACGCAGTATTTT
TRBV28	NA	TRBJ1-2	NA	CASSEGVRGYTF	TGTGCCAGCAGTGAGGGGGTTAGGGGCTACACCTTC
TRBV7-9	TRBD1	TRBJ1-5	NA	CASSLGFSGGPGSEPQHF	TGTGCCAGCAGCTTAGGGTTCTCAGGGGGTCCGGGGAGTGAGCCCCAGCATTTT
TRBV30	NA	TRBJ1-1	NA	CAWILWGTDTEAFF	TGTGCCTGGATCCTATGGGGGACTGACACTGAAGCTTTCTTT
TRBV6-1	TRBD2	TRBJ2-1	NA	CASSAALAGKNNEQFF	TGTGCCAGCAGTGCAGCACTAGCGGGTAAGAACAATGAGCAGTTCTTC
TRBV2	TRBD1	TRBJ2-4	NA	CASSIQGALAKNIQYF	TGTGCCAGCAGTATACAGGGGGCCTTAGCCAAAAACATTCAGTACTTC
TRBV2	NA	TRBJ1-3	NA	CASTPMGLGVSSGNTIYF	TGTGCCAGCACCCCTATGGGGCTAGGGGTCAGCTCTGGAAACACCATATATTTT
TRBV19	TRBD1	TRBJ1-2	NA	CASREHPSGQFYGYTF	TGTGCCAGTAGGGAACACCCGTCGGGACAGTTTTATGGCTACACCTTC
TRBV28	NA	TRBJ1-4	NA	CASSSVGIGGEKLFF	TGTGCCAGCAGTTCCGTGGGGATAGGAGGTGAAAAACTGTTTTTT